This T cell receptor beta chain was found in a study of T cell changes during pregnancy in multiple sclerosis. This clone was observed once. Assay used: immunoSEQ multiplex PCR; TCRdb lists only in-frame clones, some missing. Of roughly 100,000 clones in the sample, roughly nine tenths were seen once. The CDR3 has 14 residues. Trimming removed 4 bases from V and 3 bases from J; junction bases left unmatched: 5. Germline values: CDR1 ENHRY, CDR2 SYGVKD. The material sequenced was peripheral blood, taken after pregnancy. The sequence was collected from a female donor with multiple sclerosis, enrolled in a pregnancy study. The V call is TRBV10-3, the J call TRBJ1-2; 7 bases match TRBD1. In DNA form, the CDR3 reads TGTGCCATCAGTGGGACAGGTGGAGACTATGGCTACACCTTC. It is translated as CAISGTGGDYGYTF.